Sequencing of this TCR beta chain was carried out in a study of blood T cell repertoires in COVID-19. Losses at the gene ends were 7 bases for V and 8 bases for J; bases not matched to a gene: 20. Per germline, CDR1 LGHDT and CDR2 YNNKEL (reference sequence). The CDR3 is 17 amino acids. Original data processing: It was from reference gene primer amplification that nucleated cell counts were estimated. The data were produced by immunoSEQ multiplex PCR, yet TCRdb's version contains in-frame clones alone and is incomplete. The DNA gave D and trimming, while V, J and clone size come from that table. Here the sample spans approximately 300,000 clones, over 75% being singletons.

Sequenced sample: peripheral blood. The receptor comes from a human donor with COVID-19, enrolled during active disease. The donor label of this sample is uncertain. The chain couples TRBV3-1 (or the pseudogene TRBV3-2) to TRBJ1-2; 9 bases fit TRBD1. Here the CDR3 reads CASTTESGQGFVGGYTF. The CDR3 DNA is TGTGCCAGCACCACGGAATCGGGACAGGGATTTGTCGGCGGCTACACCTTC.